This TCR beta chain was identified during a study of blood T cell repertoires in COVID-19. Looking at the study overall: Acute and convalescent COVID-19 samples came from the United States, Italy and Spain. From T cells, B-cell-depleted T cells, or PBMCs came the material, which was cDNA or gDNA.

Original processing methods: For nucleated cells, counts were estimated from reference gene primer amplification. Only in-frame clones appear in the TCRdb table, and some are missing; sequencing was by immunoSEQ multiplex PCR. V and J calls and clone size follow that table, whereas D and trimming were derived from the DNA. Among some 390,000 clones listed, about 87% were seen once. Patients from Seattle were sampled longitudinally, starting during active infection. Trimming cost V 6 bases and J 3 bases; bases outside gene matches: 4. There are 14 residues in the CDR3. CDR1 and CDR2 (germline): SEHNR, FQNEAQ (reference sequence).

This clonotype was sampled from a woman aged 55 to 70 with COVID-19, enrolled during active disease. This chain uses TRBV7-9 with TRBJ1-3; TRBD1 aligns across 8 bases. Sequenced material: peripheral blood. The chain's CDR3 is CASSSGGGGNTIYF. The CDR3 nucleotides read TGTGCCAGCAGTTCAGGGGGCGGTGGAAACACCATATATTTT. The variable domain in full, completed from reference TRBV7-9 and TRBJ1-3, reads DTGVSQNPRHKITKRGQNVTFRCDPISEHNRLYWYRQTLGQGPEFLTYFQNEAQLEKSRLLSDRFSAERPKGSFSTLEIQRTEQGDSAMYLCASSSGGGGNTIYFGEGSWLTVV.